The T cell receptor beta chain described here comes from a study of OX40 agonist ivuxolimab in advanced cancers. About the research overall: People who had prior anti-PD-1, anti-PD-L1 or anti-CTLA-4 therapy could take part, and under 50% had some.

Measured with immunoSEQ multiplex PCR; TCRdb has only the in-frame clones, and not every one. Altogether nearly 80,000 clones are present, 84% being singletons, with the ten largest covering about 25%. Systemic immunosuppression or autoimmune disease history was grounds to exclude patients. The specimen comprised CD4+ or CD8+ T cells sorted from blood, sampled in a trial of the OX40 agonist ivuxolimab. The receptor was derived from an adult with an advanced solid tumor such as melanoma, head and neck, liver or kidney cancer.

Written as DNA, the CDR3 is TGCGCCAGCAGTAAGGGGCCCGATCAAGAGACCCAGTACTTC. Translating gives CASSKGPDQETQYF. The chain joins TRBV5-1 to TRBJ2-5, with D perhaps matching TRBD1 (5 bases). V was clipped by 5 bases and J by 2 bases, with 13 bases between them. Germline V gene data show CDR1 as SGHRS and CDR2 as YFSETQ. CDR3 length equals 14 residues.